Each of the 11 T cell receptor beta chains below was sequenced from the same sample in a study of shared clonotypes between healthy human individuals. Profiling relied on immunoSEQ multiplex PCR, and the TCRdb table lists in-frame clones only, not all of them. The sample has 550,000 to 800,000 clones, roughly 88% seen once. Sequencing used memory CD8+ T cells from PBMCs. Noted subset: CD45RO+ cells pooled with CCR7-negative TemRA cells. All receptors come from a man aged 18 to 35 in good health. Some clones in this sample may be carry-over from other donors' samples.

CDR3 residues: CASSPGETSGWLLFF. CDR3 nucleotides: TGCGCCAGCAGCCCAGGCGAGACTAGCGGCTGGCTTCTGTTCTTC. The rearrangement links TRBV4-3 to TRBJ2-1; 9 bases match TRBD2. This CDR3 has 15 amino acids. J was trimmed by 15 bases and V by 4 bases; bases with no gene match: 16. Germline V gene data show CDR1 as LGHNA and CDR2 as YSLEER.

This clone was seen only once. This sequence joins TRBV11-1 and TRBJ2-1; the D gene is possibly TRBD1 (5 bases). This CDR3 spans 13 amino acids. Deletions cut 3 bases from V and 4 bases from J, with 7 bases between. Germline V CDR1 and CDR2: SGHAT, FQDESV (reference sequence). Here the CDR3 DNA reads TGTGCCAGCAGCTTCAGGGATTACAATGAGCAGTTCTTC. This codes for CASSFRDYNEQFF. Full variable domain (remainder filled in from reference TRBV11-1 and TRBJ2-1): EAEVAQSPRYKITEKSQAVAFWCDPISGHATLYWYRQILGQGPELLVQFQDESVVDDSQLPKDRFSAERLKGVDSTLKIQPAELGDSAMYLCASSFRDYNEQFFGPGTRLTVL.

Turning to this clone: The same CDR3 also results from other DNA sequences found in this sample. The V and J genes are TRBV27 and TRBJ2-1, with a weak D call TRBD1 (6 bases). Germline assignment: CDR1 MNHEY and CDR2 SMNVEV (reference sequence). The CDR3 is made up of 13 amino acids. With 1 base removed from V and 6 bases from J, the gap between germline ends came to 7 bases. CDR3 sequence: CASSLLGGNEQFF. The CDR3 DNA sequence: TGTGCCAGCAGTTTATTAGGGGGCAATGAGCAGTTCTTC.

The chain recombines TRBV27 with TRBJ2-1; 12 positions agree with TRBD2. The CDR3 is 16 residues long. The germline V gene has CDR1 MNHEY and CDR2 SMNVEV (reference sequence). V gave up 5 bases and J gave up 4 bases; unmatched junction bases: 6. CDR3 nucleotides: TGTGCCAGCAGTCCGCCGGGACTAGCGGGTTACAATGAGCAGTTCTTC. As protein: CASSPPGLAGYNEQFF.

The chain has TRBV30 and TRBJ2-1, with 11 positions matching TRBD2. The CDR3 is 16 amino acids. Germline V gene sequence: CDR1 GTSNPN, CDR2 SVGIG (reference sequence). Trimming took 0 bases from V and 0 from J; bases not matched to a gene: 1. CDR3 sequence: CAWSVTSGNSYNEQFF. The CDR3 DNA reads as TGTGCCTGGAGTGTGACTAGCGGGAACTCCTACAATGAGCAGTTCTTC.

CDR3 residues: CASSPGGHQPQHF. CDR3 sequence (DNA): TGCGCCAGCAGCCCTGGGGGACACCAGCCCCAGCATTTT. The chain carries TRBV4-1 and TRBJ1-5; maybe TRBD1 (6 bases). The CDR3 is 13 residues long. CDR1 MGHRA and CDR2 YSYEKL come from the germline V gene. V was clipped by 4 bases and J by 7 bases, with 11 bases between them.

The chain joins TRBV6-1 to TRBJ2-5; TRBD2 agrees at 7 bases. The V segment lost 2 bases and the J segment 0 bases; nucleotides outside the gene matches: 6. CDR3 size: 16 residues. Germline CDR1 reads MNHNS; CDR2 reads SASEGT. Here the CDR3 reads CASSEKRTRYQETQYF. Here the CDR3 DNA reads TGTGCCAGCAGTGAAAAGCGGACTAGGTACCAAGAGACCCAGTACTTC.

The rearrangement joins TRBV27 to TRBJ2-2; no clear D. In germline, CDR1 is MNHEY, CDR2 SMNVEV (reference sequence). The CDR3 loop spans 11 amino acids. Trimming left V 6 bases short and J 7 bases short, with 6 bases between. CDR3 DNA: TGTGCCAGCAGCGTCGGCGGGGAGCTGTTTTTT. Translating gives CASSVGGELFF.

This chain uses TRBV5-8 with TRBJ2-7, with 9 nucleotides matching TRBD1. The CDR3 loop spans 14 amino acids. Germline V lookup: CDR1 SGHTS, CDR2 YDEGEE. The V and J ends lost 2 bases and 4 bases, in that order; junction bases with no gene match: 4. The CDR3 nucleotides are TGTGCCAGCAGCTTTGGGACAGGGTTGTACGAGCAGTACTTC. This translates into CASSFGTGLYEQYF.

The V and J genes are TRBV6-6 and TRBJ1-1; D unresolved. The CDR3 runs to 14 residues. Between the trimmed V and J ends, which lost 0 bases and 6 bases, there was a span of 11 bases. From germline, CDR1 is MNHNY and CDR2 SVGAGI (reference sequence). CDR3 sequence reads: CASSYSPSGPEAFF. The CDR3 region has the DNA TGTGCCAGCAGTTACTCCCCCTCCGGGCCTGAAGCTTTCTTT.

This clone occurred a few times. The DNA for the CDR3 is TGTGCCAGCAGTTTGTTGGCGGGCACCGGGGAGCTGTTTTTT. Translation gives CASSLLAGTGELFF. The chain recombines TRBV28 with TRBJ2-2; possible D gene TRBD2, 5 bases. The CDR3 is 14 amino acids. CDR1 MDHEN and CDR2 SYDVKM come from the germline V gene. Trimming took 3 bases from V and 4 from J, leaving 9 bases between them.